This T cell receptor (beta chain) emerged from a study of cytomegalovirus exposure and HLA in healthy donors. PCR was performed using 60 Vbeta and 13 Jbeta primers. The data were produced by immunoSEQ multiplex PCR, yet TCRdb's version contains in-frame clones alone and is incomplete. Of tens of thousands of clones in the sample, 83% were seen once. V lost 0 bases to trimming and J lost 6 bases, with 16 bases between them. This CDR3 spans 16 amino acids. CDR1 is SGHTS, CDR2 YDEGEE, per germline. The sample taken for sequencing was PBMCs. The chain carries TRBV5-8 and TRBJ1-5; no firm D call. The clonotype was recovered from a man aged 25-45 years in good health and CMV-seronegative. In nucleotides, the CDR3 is TGTGCCAGCAGCTTGGCGGGGAGGGTAGGCTCTCAGCCCCAGCATTTT. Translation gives CASSLAGRVGSQPQHF.